This TCR beta chain was sequenced during a study of spatial heterogeneity in lung cancer. Time point specified: sample taken at primary tumor resection. A unique molecular identifier was carried by every single TCR cDNA molecule. TCRdb recomputed calls from the 5' RACE reads with MiXCR, one row per CDR3 protein. This table has around 3,500 distinct CDR3 sequences, approximately 9.4% appearing once. Sample share makes this clonotype medium-sized. The sequenced sample was normal lung tissue next to the tumor, obtained at surgery. The source of this sequence is a male donor with early-stage non-small cell lung cancer.

The CDR3 protein is CASTISRLAGSQSSYEQYF. CDR3 sequence (DNA): TGTGCCAGCACCATAAGTCGGCTAGCGGGTTCCCAGAGCTCCTACGAGCAGTACTTC. The rearrangement joins TRBV7-2 to TRBJ2-7; 8 nucleotides align to TRBD2. The CDR3 runs 19 residues. V shed 7 bases and J 0 bases; nucleotides not matched to a gene: 20. Germline CDR1 SGHTA, CDR2 FQGNSA.